The clone carrying this T cell receptor beta chain showed up just a few times. This entry comes from a study of metastatic and nonmetastatic thyroid tumors. The CDR3 covers 15 residues. Germline assignment: CDR1 LNHDA and CDR2 SQIVND (reference sequence). Trimming left V 3 bases short and J 4 bases short, with 15 bases between. Via MiXCR, TCRdb re-called the PCR reads. The sample holds more than 4,000 clones; roughly 20% are singletons and the top ten take 23%. No treatment of any kind had been given to any patient before thyroid surgery. This rearrangement joins TRBV19 to TRBJ2-5; D might be TRBD1 (5 bases). The origin of this receptor is a male donor with papillary thyroid cancer or a benign thyroid nodule (not recorded which). Some clones in this sample may be carry-over from other donors' samples. Material: adjacent normal tissue. CDR3 sequence: CASSIPSGPGETQYF. The CDR3 nucleotides are TGTGCCAGTAGTATCCCCTCAGGGCCAGGAGAGACCCAGTACTTC.